This T cell receptor beta chain derives from a study of vaccination and CD4 T cells after COVID-19. Study-level background: The study drew post-COVID samples a median 101 days after diagnosis (range 35 to 161). Early (day 14) and late (days 161 to 241) post-vaccine samples came from a few convalescent patients. Whole-study findings and limits: Looking at convalescent patients, a median approximately 88% of reactive clones were present only post-vaccination.

Germline lookup yields CDR1 MNHEY and CDR2 SMNVEV (reference sequence). The CDR3 consists of 14 residues. Trimming stripped 7 bases from V and 4 bases from J, with 16 bases between. One entry per CDR3 protein, called by TCRdb with MiXCR from the PCR reads. The sample yields about 33,000 distinct CDR3 sequences, 36% seen once. Comment on this clonotype: Its antigen is unknown.

Regarding time point: late sampling 161 to 241 days after vaccination in a few convalescent patients. The rearrangement uses TRBV27 and TRBJ1-2; D call uncertain. This TCR came from a human donor who had recovered from COVID-19. The source was CD4+ T cells from blood, collected about 7 months after SARS-CoV-2 vaccination. CDR3 nucleotide sequence: TGTGCCAGCAAGAAAAACAGTGTACTCTATGGCTACACCTTC. It codes for CASKKNSVLYGYTF.